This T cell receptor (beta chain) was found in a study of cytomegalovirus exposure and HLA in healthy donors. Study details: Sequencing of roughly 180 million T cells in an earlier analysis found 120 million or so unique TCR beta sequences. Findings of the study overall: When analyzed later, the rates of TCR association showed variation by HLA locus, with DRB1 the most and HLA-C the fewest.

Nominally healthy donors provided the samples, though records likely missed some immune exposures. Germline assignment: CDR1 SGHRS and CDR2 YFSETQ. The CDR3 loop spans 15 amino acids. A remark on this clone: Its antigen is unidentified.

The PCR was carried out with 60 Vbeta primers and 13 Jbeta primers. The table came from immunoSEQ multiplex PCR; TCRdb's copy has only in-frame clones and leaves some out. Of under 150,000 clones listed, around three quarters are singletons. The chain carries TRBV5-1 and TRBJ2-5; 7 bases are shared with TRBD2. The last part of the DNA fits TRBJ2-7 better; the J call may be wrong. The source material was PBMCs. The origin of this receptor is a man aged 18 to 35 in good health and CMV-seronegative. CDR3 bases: TGCGCCAGCAGCTTGGCTAGCGGCCTAACCTACGAGCAGTACTTC. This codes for CASSLASGLTYEQYF.